This TCR beta chain came from a study of breast tumors, draining lymph nodes, adjacent tissues. Each CDR3 protein gets one entry after TCRdb re-called the multiplex PCR reads with MiXCR. The sample holds about 270,000 distinct CDR3 sequences, over 25% seen once. Axillary draining lymph nodes of breast cancer patients supplied the node samples. Regarding the study as a whole: Tumor repertoires ranked between lymph nodes and nontumor tissue in diversity, with V and J gene preferences.

This clonotype was seen ten or more times. What it binds is unknown. The specimen was axillary lymph node tissue. The receptor comes from a female donor with breast cancer. Some clones in this sample may be carry-over from other donors' samples.

DNA for the CDR3: TGTGCCAGCAGCTTAGTAGGGGGAACAGGGGGAGCGGGCGAGCAGTACTTC. It yields the protein CASSLVGGTGGAGEQYF. The chain has TRBV7-6 and TRBJ2-7; 8 nucleotides line up with TRBD1. V was pared by 1 base and J by 6 bases, with 14 bases of the junction left unmatched. From germline, CDR1 is SGHVS and CDR2 FNYEAQ. This CDR3 has 17 amino acids.